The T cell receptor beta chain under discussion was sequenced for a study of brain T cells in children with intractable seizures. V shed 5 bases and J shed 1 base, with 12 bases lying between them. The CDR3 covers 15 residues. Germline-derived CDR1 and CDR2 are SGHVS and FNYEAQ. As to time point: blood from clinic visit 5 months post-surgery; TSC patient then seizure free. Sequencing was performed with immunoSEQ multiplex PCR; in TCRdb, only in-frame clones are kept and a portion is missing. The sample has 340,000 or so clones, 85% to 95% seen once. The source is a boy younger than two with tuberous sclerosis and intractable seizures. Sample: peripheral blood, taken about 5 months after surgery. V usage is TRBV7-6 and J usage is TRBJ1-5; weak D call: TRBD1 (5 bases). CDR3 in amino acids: CASSLGPLSNQPQHF. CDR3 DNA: TGTGCCAGCAGCCTGGGGCCCCTCAGCAATCAGCCCCAGCATTTT. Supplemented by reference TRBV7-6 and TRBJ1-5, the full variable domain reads GAGVSQSPRYKVTKRGQDVALRCDPISGHVSLYWYRQALGQGPEFLTYFNYEAQQDKSGLPNDRFSAERPEGSISTLTIQRTEQRDSAMYRCASSLGPLSNQPQHFGDGTRLSIL.